The next 6 T cell receptor beta chains were all read from a single sample in a study of Ad26.COV2.S vaccination and SARS-CoV-2 variants (dated by TCRdb to 2020 to 2022). The sample's treatment or condition, from its label and the paper: around 19 received Ad26.COV2.S at low or high dose, single or two shots; roughly 5 received placebo; per-sample allocation not given. For vaccine and placebo recipients, repertoires were sequenced using samples collected on day 63 after the first injection. The protocol used for the library was the immunoSEQ multiplex PCR assay. TCRdb retrieved this table from immuneACCESS and kept in-frame rearrangements only. Not all clones are present; in checked studies, unresolved V genes account for under half, and no reason is known for the remainder. This sample is represented by some 240,000 clones; 70% to 90% of them were singletons. Just under 3% of the sample is held by the ten biggest clonotypes.

The sequenced sample was peripheral blood, obtained in a trial of Ad26.COV2.S vaccine versus placebo. The receptors come from a person between 18 and 65 years old who received the Ad26.COV2.S COVID-19 vaccine or a placebo.

The chain employs TRBV5-4 and TRBJ1-2; possibly TRBD1 for D (5 bases). The germline V gene has CDR1 SGHNT and CDR2 YYREEE (reference sequence). This CDR3 spans 15 amino acids. Trimming removed 2 bases from V and 3 bases from J, with 14 bases in between. Here the CDR3 DNA reads TGTGCCAGCAGCTTCAAGACAGACTCATACTATGGCTACACCTTC. It is translated as CASSFKTDSYYGYTF.

This chain links TRBV6-1 with TRBJ2-5, with TRBD1 matching 8 bases. This CDR3 has 15 residues. CDR1 MNHNS and CDR2 SASEGT come from the germline V gene. The V segment lost 3 bases and the J segment 5 bases; nucleotides outside the gene matches: 8. The CDR3 reads CASSEGQHRGETQYF. The DNA of the CDR3 is TGTGCCAGCAGTGAGGGACAGCACAGGGGGGAGACCCAGTACTTC.

The V and J genes are TRBV1 and TRBJ2-7; the tabulated D call, TRBD1, remains unverified against the DNA. TRBV1 constitutes a pseudogene. The CDR3 runs to 14 residues. CDR3 nucleotide sequence: TGCACCAGCAGCCAAGAACAGGGGGCATGCGAGCAGTACTTC. Translated, it gives CTSSQEQGACEQYF.

V gene TRBV4-3 combines with J gene TRBJ2-3; the D gene is possibly TRBD2 (7 bases). Germline values: CDR1 LGHNA, CDR2 YSLEER. The CDR3 runs to 18 residues. Trimming cost V 2 bases and J 0 bases, with 18 bases left between them. The DNA for the CDR3 is TGCGCCAGCAGCCAAAGGATCGGGGGGCGCCCTAGCACAGATACGCAGTATTTT. It translates to CASSQRIGGRPSTDTQYF.

The chain carries TRBV7-9 and TRBJ1-2; D remains ambiguous. CDR3 length: 14 residues. V lost 5 bases and J lost 4, with 14 bases in between. Germline values: CDR1 SEHNR, CDR2 FQNEAQ (reference sequence). The CDR3 protein is CASSGLGATYGYTF. The CDR3 nucleotides read TGTGCCAGCAGCGGTCTAGGAGCCACCTATGGCTACACCTTC.

This clone has only a few counts. The V gene is TRBV2, the J gene TRBJ1-1; tentatively, D is TRBD1 (6 bases). Germline V gene sequence: CDR1 SNHLY, CDR2 FYNNEI. The CDR3 length is 14 residues. V was cut by 7 bases and J by 1 base, with 13 bases left in between. CDR3 loop: CASKKGTPNTEAFF. The CDR3 nucleotides read TGTGCCAGCAAAAAAGGGACACCGAACACTGAAGCTTTCTTT.